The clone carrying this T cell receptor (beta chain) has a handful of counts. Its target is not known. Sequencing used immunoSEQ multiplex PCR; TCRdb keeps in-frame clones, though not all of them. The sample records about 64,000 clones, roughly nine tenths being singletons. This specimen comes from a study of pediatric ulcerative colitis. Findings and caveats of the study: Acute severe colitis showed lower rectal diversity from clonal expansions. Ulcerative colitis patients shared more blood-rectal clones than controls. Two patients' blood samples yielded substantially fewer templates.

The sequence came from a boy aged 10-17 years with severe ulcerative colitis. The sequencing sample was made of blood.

The CDR3 DNA follows: TGTGCCAGCAGCCAAACATTGTCCGGGGAGCTGTTTTTT. Translating gives CASSQTLSGELFF. The rearrangement links TRBV14 to TRBJ2-2; D remains unclear. Trimming left V 2 bases short and J 6 bases short, with 7 bases between. Per the germline V gene, CDR1 is SGHDN and CDR2 is FVKESK. The CDR3 totals 13 residues.